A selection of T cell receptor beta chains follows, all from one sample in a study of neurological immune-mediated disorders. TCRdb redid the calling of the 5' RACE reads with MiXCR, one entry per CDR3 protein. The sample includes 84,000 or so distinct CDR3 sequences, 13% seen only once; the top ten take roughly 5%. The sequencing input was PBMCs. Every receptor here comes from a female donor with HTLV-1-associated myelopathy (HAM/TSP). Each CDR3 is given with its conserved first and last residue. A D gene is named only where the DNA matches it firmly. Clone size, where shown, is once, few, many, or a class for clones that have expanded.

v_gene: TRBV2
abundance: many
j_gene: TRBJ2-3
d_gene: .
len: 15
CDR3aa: CASTNDPQSTDTQYF
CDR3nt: TGTGCCAGCACCAATGACCCCCAGAGCACAGATACGCAGTATTTT

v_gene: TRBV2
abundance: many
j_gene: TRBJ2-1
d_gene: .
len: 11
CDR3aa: CASGIVNEQFF
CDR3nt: TGTGCCAGCGGTATCGTCAATGAGCAGTTCTTC

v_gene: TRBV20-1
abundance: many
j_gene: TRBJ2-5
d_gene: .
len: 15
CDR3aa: CSAKPLSGNQETQYF
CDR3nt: TGCAGTGCTAAACCTCTCTCGGGAAACCAAGAGACCCAGTACTTC

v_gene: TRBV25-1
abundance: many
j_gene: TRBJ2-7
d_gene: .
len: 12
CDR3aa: CASSMPPNEQYF
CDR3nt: TGTGCCAGCAGCATGCCGCCGAACGAGCAGTACTTC

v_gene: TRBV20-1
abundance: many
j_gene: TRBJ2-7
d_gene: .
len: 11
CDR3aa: CSAGSSYEQYF
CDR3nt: TGCAGTGCGGGGAGCTCCTACGAGCAGTACTTC

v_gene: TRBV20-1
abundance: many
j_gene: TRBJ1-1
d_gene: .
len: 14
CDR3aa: CSAQLRDGDTEAFF
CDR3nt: TGCAGTGCTCAGCTCCGGGACGGGGACACTGAAGCTTTCTTT

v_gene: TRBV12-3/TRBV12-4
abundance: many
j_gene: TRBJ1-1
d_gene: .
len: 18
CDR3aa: CASSNPLVPHPLNTEAFF
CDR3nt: TGTGCCAGCAGCAATCCCTTGGTACCCCACCCTTTGAACACTGAAGCTTTCTTT

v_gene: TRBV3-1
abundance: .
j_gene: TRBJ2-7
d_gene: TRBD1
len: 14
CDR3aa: CASSQGTGTYEQYF
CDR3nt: TGTGCCAGCAGCCAAGGGACAGGGACCTACGAGCAGTACTTC

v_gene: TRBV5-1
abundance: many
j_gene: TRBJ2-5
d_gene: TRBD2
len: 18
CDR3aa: CASSLASGSGGQQETQYF
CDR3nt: TGCGCCAGCAGCTTGGCCTCAGGTAGCGGGGGGCAACAAGAGACCCAGTACTTC

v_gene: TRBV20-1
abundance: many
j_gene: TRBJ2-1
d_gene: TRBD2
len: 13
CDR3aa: CSASAAGVDEQFF
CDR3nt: TGCAGTGCTAGTGCAGCGGGGGTCGATGAGCAGTTCTTC

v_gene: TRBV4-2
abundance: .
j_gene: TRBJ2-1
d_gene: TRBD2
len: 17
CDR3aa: CASSQVEASGGSNEQFF
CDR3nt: TGTGCCAGCAGCCAAGTCGAGGCTAGCGGCGGCTCCAATGAGCAGTTCTTC

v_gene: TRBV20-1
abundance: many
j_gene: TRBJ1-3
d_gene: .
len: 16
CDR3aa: CSAKVPALSSGNTIYF
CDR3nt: TGCAGTGCTAAAGTTCCGGCCCTCTCCTCTGGAAACACCATATATTTT